Each of the 9 T cell receptor beta chains below was sequenced from the same sample in a study of blood T cell repertoires in COVID-19. Method: immunoSEQ multiplex PCR; TCRdb's copy keeps in-frame clones and lacks some. The sample holds 200,000 to 250,000 clones, more than 70% seen once. The sample was peripheral blood. The receptors were sampled from a woman aged 80 or older with acute or convalescent COVID-19.

V and J are TRBV11-3 and TRBJ1-1; no firm D call. Trimming stripped 6 bases from V and 5 bases from J, with 7 bases between. Germline V CDR1 and CDR2: SGHNT, YENEEA. CDR3 size: 11 residues. The DNA for the CDR3 is TGTGCCAGCAGTCTGCGAACTGAAGCTTTCTTT. It yields the protein CASSLRTEAFF.

V and J are TRBV7-2 and TRBJ1-5; the D gene is possibly TRBD1 (5 bases). V lost 2 bases and J 9 bases, leaving 17 bases between the germline ends. The germline CDR1 and CDR2 sequences are SGHTA and FQGNSA. This CDR3 spans 15 amino acids. The CDR3 nucleotides read TGTGCCAGCAGCTTATTAACCGCCTCAGGGTTGCCCCAGCATTTT. Translated: CASSLLTASGLPQHF.

This CDR3 is CASSLRPAGLRDEQFF. CDR3 sequence (DNA): TGTGCCAGCAGCTTGAGGCCAGCGGGCCTTCGGGATGAGCAGTTCTTC. The chain combines TRBV5-6 with TRBJ2-1; perhaps TRBD2 as D (6 bases). V shed 1 base and J shed 8 bases, with 19 bases lying between them. This CDR3 has 16 residues. Germline V gives CDR1 SGHDT, CDR2 YYEEEE.

The chain recombines TRBV11-3 with TRBJ1-1; 7 bases align to TRBD1. Looked up from germline, CDR1 is SGHNT and CDR2 is YENEEA. Trimming cost V 1 base and J 3 bases; bases outside gene matches: 2. The CDR3 is 14 amino acids. CDR3 bases: TGTGCCAGCAGCTTAGGACAGGGATACACTGAAGCTTTCTTT. This gives the protein CASSLGQGYTEAFF.

This chain uses TRBV2 with TRBJ1-2; 9 bases are shared with TRBD1. V lost 4 bases and J lost 7; bases outside the gene matches: 7. The germline V gene encodes CDR1 SNHLY and CDR2 FYNNEI. The CDR3 is 14 residues long. The CDR3 protein is CASSAGQGRGGYTF. In nucleotides, the CDR3 is TGTGCCAGCAGTGCGGGACAGGGACGGGGTGGCTACACCTTC.

The chain joins TRBV19 to TRBJ2-5; D uncertain. The CDR3 is 13 residues long. V lost 6 bases to trimming and J lost 1 base, with 9 bases between them. CDR1 LNHDA and CDR2 SQIVND come from the germline V gene (reference sequence). The CDR3 here is CASRTYGQETQYF. In nucleotides, the CDR3 is TGTGCCAGTAGGACATATGGCCAAGAGACCCAGTACTTC. Using reference TRBV19 and TRBJ2-5 for the parts outside the CDR3, the full variable domain is DGGITQSPKYLFRKEGQNVTLSCEQNLNHDAMYWYRQDPGQGLRLIYYSQIVNDFQKGDIAEGYSVSREKKESFPLTVTSAQKNPTAFYLCASRTYGQETQYFGPGTRLLVL.

This chain connects TRBV5-1 to TRBJ2-6; 8 bases map to TRBD2. Germline-derived CDR1 and CDR2 are SGHRS and YFSETQ. Trimming removed 2 bases from V and 4 bases from J; junction bases left unmatched: 2. This CDR3 contains 15 residues. This CDR3 reads CASSFGGAGANVLTF. CDR3 coding DNA: TGCGCCAGCAGCTTCGGGGGGGCCGGGGCCAACGTCCTGACTTTC.

A few counts support this clone. The CDR3: CASSASTLSDGNTIYF. The CDR3 DNA reads TGCGCCAGCAGCGCGTCGACTCTCTCTGATGGAAACACCATATATTTT. This chain links TRBV4-1 with TRBJ1-3; no definite D call. The germline gives CDR1 MGHRA, CDR2 YSYEKL. V lost 5 bases to trimming and J lost 3 bases, with 17 bases between them. The CDR3 consists of 16 residues.

This clone has a handful of counts. V and J are TRBV28 and TRBJ1-5; D gene uncertain. V was shortened by 7 bases and J by 1 base, with 14 bases between the two germline ends. CDR1 and CDR2 from the germline V gene are MDHEN and SYDVKM. This CDR3 has 15 amino acids. The CDR3 DNA follows: TGTGCCAGCACCCCCGTTACTCCGAGCAATCAGCCCCAGCATTTT. It translates to CASTPVTPSNQPQHF.